The next 22 T cell receptor beta chains were all read from a single sample in a study of T cell responses to AZD1222 COVID-19 vaccine. Profiled with immunoSEQ multiplex PCR; TCRdb holds only in-frame clones, not every one. The sample carries 90,000 to 150,000 clones, 91% recorded once. Sample: peripheral blood, taken on day 0 of AZD1222 vaccination. The origin of the receptors is an adult in good health.

This clone was detected only once. The chain has TRBV29-1 and TRBJ1-2, with 12 positions matching TRBD1. Trimming took 3 bases from V and 6 from J; bases not matched to a gene: 2. The CDR3 sequence is 13 residues long. The germline V gene encodes CDR1 SQVTM and CDR2 ANQGSEA. CDR3 loop: CSVEGQGAHGYTF. Here the CDR3 DNA reads TGCAGCGTTGAGGGACAGGGGGCTCATGGCTACACCTTC. Full variable domain (outside the CDR3, taken from reference TRBV29-1 and TRBJ1-2): SAVISQKPSRDICQRGTSLTIQCQVDSQVTMMFWYRQQPGQSLTLIATANQGSEATYESGFVIDKFPISRPNLTFSTLTVSNMSPEDSSIYLCSVEGQGAHGYTFGSGTRLTVV.

The rearrangement joins TRBV3-1 (or the pseudogene TRBV3-2) to TRBJ1-2; D gene uncertain. The CDR3 is 14 residues long. Between the trimmed V and J ends, which lost 0 bases and 8 bases, there was a span of 13 bases. Germline values: CDR1 LGHDT, CDR2 YNNKEL (reference sequence). The chain's CDR3 is CASSQDPRRGGYTF. CDR3 nucleotides: TGTGCCAGCAGCCAAGATCCAAGACGAGGGGGCTACACCTTC.

V gene TRBV5-4 combines with J gene TRBJ2-5; D unclear. In germline, CDR1 is SGHNT, CDR2 YYREEE (reference sequence). CDR3 size: 13 residues. V was pared by 4 bases and J by 2 bases, with 9 bases between. CDR3 in DNA: TGTGCCAGCAGCGCCGGAGTTCAAGAGACCCAGTACTTC. Amino acid sequence: CASSAGVQETQYF.

The V gene is TRBV29-1, the J gene TRBJ1-1, with D perhaps matching TRBD1 (5 bases). The germline V gene has CDR1 SQVTM and CDR2 ANQGSEA. V gave up 8 bases and J gave up 4 bases, with 17 bases separating them. The CDR3 runs to 13 residues. The CDR3 nucleotides read TGCAGCACCGTCTCGGGAACAGGCACTGAAGCTTTCTTT. This translates into CSTVSGTGTEAFF.

There are a few counts of this clone. The rearrangement joins TRBV6-2 or TRBV6-3 to TRBJ2-3; 8 bases are a match to TRBD2. The V gene end was trimmed by 6 bases and the J gene end by 3 bases; junction bases not matched to a gene: 11. This CDR3 comprises 16 residues. The germline gives CDR1 MNHEY, CDR2 SVGEGT. CDR3 sequence (DNA): TGTGCCAGCAGCCCCTCAGCGGGAGAGGGGACAGATACGCAGTATTTT. It yields the protein CASSPSAGEGTDTQYF.

The rearrangement joins TRBV7-9 to TRBJ2-7, with D perhaps given as TRBD1 or TRBD2 (5 bases each). The V and J ends lost 11 bases and 0 bases respectively, with 26 bases between them. Germline V CDR1 and CDR2: SEHNR, FQNEAQ (reference sequence). The CDR3 sequence is 17 residues long. CDR3 nucleotide sequence: TGTGCCGGCTCCTCGGGACCCTTAGCAACCCTCTCCTACGAGCAGTACTTC. It is translated as CAGSSGPLATLSYEQYF. The full variable domain, completed using reference TRBV7-9 and TRBJ2-7, is DTGVSQNPRHKITKRGQNVTFRCDPISEHNRLYWYRQTLGQGPEFLTYFQNEAQLEKSRLLSDRFSAERPKGSFSTLEIQRTEQGDSAMYLCAGSSGPLATLSYEQYFGPGTRLTVT.

The V and J genes are TRBV5-1 and TRBJ2-7, with 7 bases lining up with TRBD1. V lost 4 bases, J lost 5 bases, and 9 bases stayed unmatched. This CDR3 has 14 amino acids. Germline CDR1 and CDR2: SGHRS and YFSETQ. The CDR3 here is CASSVMRQGDEQYF. CDR3 coding DNA: TGCGCCAGCAGCGTCATGAGGCAGGGGGACGAGCAGTACTTC.

CDR3 DNA: TGTGCCAGAAGCTTGTATCCTCGGGACAGGATAGGCACTGAAGCTTTCTTT. Amino acids: CARSLYPRDRIGTEAFF. The V and J genes are TRBV5-3 and TRBJ1-1; 8 bases line up with TRBD1. TRBV5-3 is annotated as an ORF whose role is uncertain. The CDR3 totals 17 residues. Losses at the gene ends were 1 base for V and 4 bases for J; bases not matched to a gene: 12.

The V and J genes are TRBV6-4 and TRBJ1-4, with D hard to call. The germline V gene encodes CDR1 MRHNA and CDR2 SNTAGT. The CDR3 sequence is 14 residues long. The germline V and J ends were trimmed by 6 bases and 3 bases, with 11 bases remaining between them. In DNA, the CDR3 is TGTGCCAGCAGGGCCCCGGGCTCTAATGAAAAACTGTTTTTT. Translation gives CASRAPGSNEKLFF.

This chain joins TRBV7-9 and TRBJ2-3; tentative D call: TRBD2 (5 bases). There are 13 residues in the CDR3. V gave up 5 bases and J gave up 2 bases, with 8 bases separating them. Germline V CDR1 and CDR2: SEHNR, FQNEAQ (reference sequence). The CDR3 region is CASSHSDTDTQYF. The CDR3 DNA follows: TGTGCCAGCAGCCATAGCGACACAGATACGCAGTATTTT.

This clone was seen a single time. V usage is TRBV21-1 and J usage is TRBJ1-1; TRBD1 was called by the table and not checked on the DNA. TRBV21-1 is shown as a pseudogene. This CDR3 is built from 14 residues. CDR3 nucleotides: TGTGCCAGCAGCAAGTCAGGGGCTAACACTGAAGCTTTCTTT. Protein: CASSKSGANTEAFF.

This sequence joins TRBV30 and TRBJ2-2; weak D call: TRBD2 (5 bases). The germline V and J ends were trimmed by 5 bases and 5 bases, with 12 bases remaining between them. This CDR3 contains 13 residues. Germline V gene sequence: CDR1 GTSNPN, CDR2 SVGIG (reference sequence). The CDR3 is CAWSLARTGELFF. CDR3 nucleotides: TGTGCCTGGTCCCTAGCCCGTACCGGGGAGCTGTTTTTT.

The gene calls are TRBV3-1 (or the pseudogene TRBV3-2) and TRBJ1-6; D is perhaps TRBD1 (5 bases). The CDR3 runs 13 residues. V was shortened by 4 bases and J by 5 bases, with 6 bases between the two germline ends. Looked up from germline, CDR1 is LGHDT and CDR2 is YNNKEL (reference sequence). CDR3 in amino acids: CASSPGHNSPLHF. CDR3 DNA: TGTGCCAGCAGCCCGGGGCATAATTCACCCCTCCACTTT.

The DNA of the CDR3 is TGTGCCAGCAGAACCTTGGCAGGAGGGACTGAAGCTTTCTTT. This codes for CASRTLAGGTEAFF. This chain connects TRBV2 to TRBJ1-1, with D unresolved. The CDR3 runs to 14 residues. The V end lost 6 bases, the J end lost 5 bases, and 16 bases lay between the germline ends. Germline V CDR1 and CDR2: SNHLY, FYNNEI.

This chain connects TRBV5-3 to TRBJ1-1; maybe TRBD1 (6 bases). TRBV5-3 is assigned to the ORF class and has an uncertain function. V lost 0 bases to trimming and J lost 6 bases, with 15 bases between them. The CDR3 length is 15 residues. CDR3 bases: TGTGCCAGAAGCTTGGCCGGACAGCCCCCATCTGAAGCTTTCTTT. The encoded protein is CARSLAGQPPSEAFF.

This chain links TRBV12-5 with TRBJ1-5, with no clear D. V shed 7 bases and J shed 5 bases, with 6 bases lying between them. This CDR3 has 11 residues. CDR1 and CDR2 from the germline V gene are LGHNT and FRNRAP. Written as DNA, the CDR3 is TGTGCTAGTGCCGGTGATCAGCCCCAGCATTTT. It codes for CASAGDQPQHF.

The rearrangement links TRBV11-2 to TRBJ2-7; no clear D gene. Germline V gene lookup returns CDR1 SGHAT and CDR2 FQNNGV. The CDR3 loop spans 14 amino acids. V lost 5 bases, J lost 2 bases, and 13 bases lay in between. CDR3 sequence: CASSPVRPPYEQYF. DNA for the CDR3: TGTGCCAGCAGCCCTGTGAGACCCCCCTACGAGCAGTACTTC.

The chain couples TRBV7-8 to TRBJ2-6; D possibly corresponds to TRBD2 (5 bases). Between the trimmed V and J ends, which lost 2 bases and 2 bases, there was a span of 19 bases. The germline gives CDR1 SGHVS, CDR2 FQNEAQ. The length of the CDR3 is 19 residues. The CDR3 nucleotides are TGTGCCAGCAGCTTATTGGGGAGTCTGCGTACGGCTGGGGCCAACGTCCTGACTTTC. Translation gives CASSLLGSLRTAGANVLTF. Drawing the rest from reference TRBV7-8 and TRBJ2-6, the complete variable domain is GAGVSQSPRYKVAKRGQDVALRCDPISGHVSLFWYQQALGQGPEFLTYFQNEAQLDKSGLPSDRFFAERPEGSVSTLKIQRTQQEDSAVYLCASSLLGSLRTAGANVLTFGAGSRLTVL.

This chain links TRBV2 with TRBJ1-2; maybe TRBD1 (6 bases). CDR1 and CDR2 (germline): SNHLY, FYNNEI. V shed 6 bases and J shed 6 bases, with 17 bases lying between them. The CDR3 length is 14 residues. CDR3 sequence reads: CASSTLQGRNGYTF. The CDR3 region has the DNA TGTGCCAGCAGCACCCTCCAGGGGAGGAATGGCTACACCTTC.

This chain uses TRBV16 with TRBJ1-2, with D possibly matching TRBD1 (6 bases). The CDR3 consists of 15 residues. The V end was cut by 0 bases, the J end by 4 bases, with 12 bases between. Germline CDR1 KGHSY, CDR2 FQNENV. The CDR3 loop is CASSQSTVGAYGYTF. In DNA form, the CDR3 reads TGTGCCAGCAGCCAATCCACAGTGGGGGCCTATGGCTACACCTTC.

The chain joins TRBV10-3 to TRBJ1-2, with 7 nucleotides matching TRBD1. The V gene end was trimmed by 7 bases and the J gene end by 2 bases; junction bases not matched to a gene: 7. The germline V gene encodes CDR1 ENHRY and CDR2 SYGVKD. The CDR3 covers 14 residues. This CDR3 reads CAIKEGAMNYGYTF. The CDR3 DNA is TGTGCCATCAAGGAGGGGGCAATGAACTATGGCTACACCTTC.

Only one count was recorded for this clone. This sequence joins TRBV27 and TRBJ2-1, with 13 bases identical to TRBD2. The junction had 10 bases not matched to a gene; V was cut back by 4 bases and J by 10 bases. CDR3 length: 16 amino acids. Germline loops: CDR1 MNHEY, CDR2 SMNVEV (reference sequence). In DNA form, the CDR3 reads TGTGCCAGCAGTTCCAAACTAGCGGGAGGGCATCGGGAGCAGTTCTTC. This codes for CASSSKLAGGHREQFF.